The 16 T cell receptor beta chains presented below share a single source sample, sequenced in a study of response to subunit inactivated influenza vaccine. MiXCR, run by TCRdb on the RT-PCR reads, gives a single entry per CDR3 protein. The sample shows approximately 520,000 distinct CDR3 sequences, about 25% of them seen only once. Sequenced here: CD4+ T cells sorted from PBMCs, sampled more than 4 days after vaccination. Receptor source: a man in his fifties who received an inactivated influenza vaccine.

This clonotype was counted ten times or more. The chain is built from TRBV28 and TRBJ2-7; D perhaps matches TRBD1 (6 bases). Germline assignment: CDR1 MDHEN and CDR2 SYDVKM. Trimming took 5 bases from V and 4 from J, leaving 12 bases between them. CDR3 length: 13 amino acids. CDR3 amino acids: CASSDGTSYEQYF. In nucleotides, the CDR3 is TGTGCCAGCAGTGACGGGACATCTTACGAGCAGTACTTC.

This clonotype was counted only a few times. The V gene is TRBV20-1, the J gene TRBJ2-7, with 7 bases lining up with TRBD1. The V and J ends lost 5 bases and 2 bases, in that order; junction bases with no gene match: 9. CDR3 length equals 14 residues. Germline V CDR1 and CDR2: DFQATT, SNEGSKA (reference sequence). CDR3 protein: CSAAPAGGAYEQYF. CDR3 nucleotides: TGCAGTGCTGCTCCGGCAGGGGGAGCCTACGAGCAGTACTTC.

The table lists this clonotype with a few counts. CDR3 coding DNA: TGTGCCAGCAGCTCCCGGGTCCCTTTCTCTGGGGCCAACGTCCTGACTTTC. It encodes CASSSRVPFSGANVLTF. This chain joins TRBV7-9 and TRBJ2-6; D is undetermined. CDR3 length: 17 residues. The germline CDR1 and CDR2 sequences are SEHNR and FQNEAQ (reference sequence). V was shortened by 4 bases and J by 0 bases, with 13 bases between the two germline ends.

This clonotype was counted ten times or more. This chain links TRBV12-3 or TRBV12-4 with TRBJ1-2; TRBD1 matches at 7 bases. V dropped 7 bases and J dropped 2; count of bases not matched to a gene: 7. There are 14 residues in the CDR3. CDR3 in amino acids: CASTIGTVNYGYTF. CDR3 bases: TGTGCCAGCACCATCGGGACAGTGAACTATGGCTACACCTTC.

This chain joins TRBV10-3 and TRBJ2-5, with 7 bases that match TRBD2. The CDR3 covers 14 residues. Germline V gene lookup returns CDR1 ENHRY and CDR2 SYGVKD. The J segment lost 4 bases and the V segment lost 4 bases, leaving 6 bases of the junction unmatched. The chain's CDR3 is CAISASGGRETQYF. DNA for the CDR3: TGTGCCATCAGTGCTAGCGGCGGGCGAGAGACCCAGTACTTC.

Details on this clonotype: The junction departs from the called germline gene at one end, perhaps through a read error. This chain links TRBV6-5 with TRBJ2-7, with D possibly being TRBD2 (6 bases). The V gene's germline CDR1 is MNHEY and CDR2 SVGAGI. The length of the CDR3 is 14 residues. Here the CDR3 DNA reads TGTGCCAGCACTTACGGGAGCGGACCCTACGAGCAGTACTTC. Encoded protein: CASTYGSGPYEQYF.

The J gene is TRBJ2-7, the V gene TRBV7-2, with 8 bases fitting TRBD2. Germline V gene lookup returns CDR1 SGHTA and CDR2 FQGNSA. The CDR3 sequence is 15 residues long. Unmatched junction bases numbered 9, after V lost 5 bases and J lost 3 bases. CDR3: CASSRRLASNYEQYF. CDR3 DNA: TGTGCCAGCAGCCGAAGACTAGCGAGTAACTACGAGCAGTACTTC.

This clonotype was seen more than once but under ten times. This sequence joins TRBV5-5 and TRBJ1-5; possibly TRBD1 for D (6 bases). The CDR3 is 16 amino acids. The germline V gene encodes CDR1 SGHKS and CDR2 YYEKEE (reference sequence). V shed 3 bases and J shed 4 bases, with 17 bases lying between them. The CDR3 loop is CASSWGGSQINQPQHF. CDR3 nucleotide sequence: TGTGCCAGCAGCTGGGGGGGCAGCCAAATTAATCAGCCCCAGCATTTT.

This clonotype came up many times. V and J are TRBV12-3 or TRBV12-4 and TRBJ2-3; possibly TRBD1 for D (6 bases). The V end lost 5 bases, the J end lost 5 bases, and 8 bases lay between the germline ends. This CDR3 has 12 amino acids. The CDR3 here is CASSPRGDTQYF. In DNA, the CDR3 is TGTGCCAGCAGTCCCAGGGGAGATACGCAGTATTTT.

This clonotype was seen repeatedly, ten times or more. CDR3 sequence: CSARDGGLLYEQYF. CDR3 nucleotides: TGCAGTGCTAGAGATGGCGGACTCCTCTACGAGCAGTACTTC. The chain has TRBV20-1 and TRBJ2-7; D might be TRBD2 (5 bases). Germline V gives CDR1 DFQATT, CDR2 SNEGSKA (reference sequence). The CDR3 runs 14 residues. V lost 0 bases to trimming and J lost 3 bases, with 12 bases between them.

Only a few counts were recorded for this clonotype. The chain combines TRBV5-6 with TRBJ2-3; a possible D gene is TRBD2 (5 bases). Trimming cost V 4 bases and J 0 bases, with 12 bases left between them. The germline V gene has CDR1 SGHDT and CDR2 YYEEEE. This CDR3 is built from 15 residues. CDR3 nucleotides: TGTGCCAGCAGCCGAGGTGCGGGTAGCACAGATACGCAGTATTTT. Translation: CASSRGAGSTDTQYF.

V is TRBV20-1 and J is TRBJ2-7; 10 nucleotides line up with TRBD1. Germline assignment: CDR1 DFQATT and CDR2 SNEGSKA (reference sequence). CDR3 length equals 15 residues. Trimming removed 0 bases from V and 1 base from J; junction bases left unmatched: 3. The chain's CDR3 is CSARDWDRGSYEQYF. The CDR3 nucleotides read TGCAGTGCTAGAGATTGGGACAGGGGATCCTACGAGCAGTACTTC.

This clonotype showed up just a few times. The V gene is TRBV29-1, the J gene TRBJ2-3; D is possibly TRBD2 (6 bases). Trimming stripped 4 bases from V and 5 bases from J, with 16 bases between. Germline V gene data show CDR1 as SQVTM and CDR2 as ANQGSEA. The CDR3 has 14 amino acids. The CDR3 protein is CSVGVGGVEDTQYF. Here the CDR3 DNA reads TGCAGCGTTGGCGTGGGGGGAGTGGAAGATACGCAGTATTTT.

DNA of the CDR3: TGTGCCAGCAGTGATGACAGGGGCCGTCCCCCGGTTAACACTGAAGCTTTCTTT. It codes for CASSDDRGRPPVNTEAFF. The chain combines TRBV25-1 with TRBJ1-1; 8 bases agree with TRBD1. After removal of 3 bases from V and 2 bases from J, the junction contained 14 bases not matched to a gene. The CDR3 has 18 residues. Germline lookup yields CDR1 MGHDK and CDR2 SYGVNS.

This clonotype has a handful of counts. J is TRBJ2-5 and V is TRBV5-5, with D possibly matching TRBD1 (6 bases). Trimming removed 3 bases from V and 5 bases from J, with 17 bases in between. This CDR3 contains 15 residues. Germline V gene data show CDR1 as SGHKS and CDR2 as YYEKEE (reference sequence). CDR3 residues: CASSSSGRTGETQYF. The CDR3, as DNA: TGTGCCAGCAGCTCTTCAGGCCGAACAGGGGAGACCCAGTACTTC.

The V gene is TRBV15, the J gene TRBJ1-1; D unresolved. The CDR3 consists of 13 residues. Germline V lookup: CDR1 LNHNV, CDR2 YYDKDF (reference sequence). The ends were cut back, 5 bases at V and 3 bases at J, with 10 bases in the middle. This CDR3 is CATSGRFDTEAFF. The CDR3 region has the DNA TGTGCCACCAGCGGGCGATTCGACACTGAAGCTTTCTTT.